A single sample gave rise to the 8 T cell receptor beta chains below, sequenced in a study of cytomegalovirus exposure and HLA in healthy donors. The PCR contained 60 Vbeta and 13 Jbeta primers. TCRdb keeps only in-frame clones here, not all; method: immunoSEQ multiplex PCR. The sample holds about 140,000 clones, around 90% seen once. Sequences were obtained from PBMCs. Source of these receptors: a woman in her forties in good health and CMV-seronegative.

A note on this clone: The junction departs from germline at one end; a sequencing error may be responsible. The rearrangement joins TRBV7-9 to TRBJ1-1, with D perhaps TRBD1 (6 bases). CDR3 length equals 13 residues. Per germline, CDR1 SEHNR and CDR2 FQNEAQ (reference sequence). CDR3: CSSSLQGNTEAFF. The CDR3 DNA sequence: TGTTCCAGCAGCCTACAGGGGAACACTGAAGCTTTCTTT.

The V gene is TRBV9, the J gene TRBJ2-3; 8 bases map to TRBD2. This CDR3 region has 16 residues. From germline, CDR1 is SGDLS and CDR2 YYNGEE. V shed 0 bases and J 5 bases; nucleotides not matched to a gene: 8. The CDR3: CASSVDSGDLLDTQYF. In nucleotides, the CDR3 is TGTGCCAGCAGCGTAGATAGCGGGGACCTTTTAGATACGCAGTATTTT.

The V gene is TRBV6-1, the J gene TRBJ2-7, with TRBD2 matching over 12 bases. After removal of 1 base from V and 3 bases from J, the junction contained 4 bases not matched to a gene. The CDR3 totals 16 residues. Germline-derived CDR1 and CDR2 are MNHNS and SASEGT. The CDR3 loop is CASSEGKLAGGYEQYF. The CDR3 DNA sequence: TGTGCCAGCAGTGAAGGCAAACTAGCGGGAGGCTACGAGCAGTACTTC.

This rearrangement joins TRBV9 to TRBJ2-2, with a possible D match to TRBD2 (6 bases). Trimming cost V 0 bases and J 0 bases, with 6 bases left between them. The length of the CDR3 is 15 residues. In germline, CDR1 is SGDLS, CDR2 YYNGEE. The CDR3 DNA follows: TGTGCCAGCAGCGTAGGGGGGGCGAACACCGGGGAGCTGTTTTTT. It yields the protein CASSVGGANTGELFF.

The chain has TRBV7-6 and TRBJ2-1; 10 bases fit TRBD2. Trimming removed 5 bases from V and 3 bases from J; junction bases left unmatched: 4. CDR3 size: 15 residues. Per the germline V gene, CDR1 is SGHVS and CDR2 is FNYEAQ. The CDR3 sequence: CASSASSGGYNEQFF. CDR3 nucleotides: TGTGCCAGCAGCGCATCTAGCGGGGGCTACAATGAGCAGTTCTTC.

J is TRBJ2-1 and V is TRBV30; 7 nucleotides line up with TRBD2. This CDR3 region has 15 residues. J was trimmed by 0 bases and V by 2 bases; bases with no gene match: 4. Germline CDR1 is GTSNPN and CDR2 is SVGIG (reference sequence). CDR3 residues: CAWSPGGSSYNEQFF. The CDR3 DNA reads as TGTGCCTGGAGTCCCGGCGGGAGCTCCTACAATGAGCAGTTCTTC.

A few counts support this clone. V is TRBV6-4 and J is TRBJ2-2, with a possible D match to TRBD2 (6 bases). Trimming shortened V by 0 bases and J by 7 bases, and 15 bases separated the two germline ends. The germline gives CDR1 MRHNA, CDR2 SNTAGT. The CDR3 loop spans 16 amino acids. In DNA form, the CDR3 reads TGTGCCAGCAGTGACTCGATTCCACTAGCTGTCGGGGAGCTGTTTTTT. Translation: CASSDSIPLAVGELFF.

This sequence joins TRBV11-3 and TRBJ2-7; TRBD1 agrees at 7 bases. The length of the CDR3 is 14 residues. V gave up 5 bases and J gave up 7 bases; unmatched junction bases: 11. In germline, CDR1 is SGHNT, CDR2 YENEEA. CDR3 residues: CASSTRTGSGEQYF. DNA of the CDR3: TGTGCCAGCAGCACTAGGACAGGCTCAGGGGAGCAGTACTTC.